Presented here are 3 T cell receptor beta chains from one specimen sequenced in a study of CXCR3-negative and CXCR3-positive naive CD8 T cells. Libraries were UMI-labeled 5' RACE TRB cDNA. TCRdb re-analyzed the 5' RACE reads; it lists each CDR3 protein once, without DNA. Its table records tens of thousands of distinct CDR3 sequences. The sequencing sample was made of naive CXCR3- CD8+ T cells from blood. Subset described: CD45RO-CCR7+CD27+CD95- naive CD8+ T cells lacking CXCR3 (TNR3-). These receptors all come from a human donor in good health. Some clones in this sample may be carry-over from other donors' samples.

This chain joins TRBV5-1 and TRBJ1-2. The germline V gene encodes CDR1 SGHRS and CDR2 YFSETQ. The CDR3 is 14 amino acids. Here the CDR3 reads CASSPRGPSYGYTF.

This rearrangement joins TRBV29-1 to TRBJ1-1; TCRdb reports TRBD1, a call that lacks DNA to check it against. The CDR3 consists of 12 residues. The germline V gene has CDR1 SQVTM and CDR2 ANQGSEA. The CDR3 reads CSVEDGGTEAFF.

The genes are TRBV29-1 and TRBJ1-1; TCRdb's assignment of TRBD1 cannot be checked, as there is no DNA. The CDR3 consists of 13 residues. The germline V gene encodes CDR1 SQVTM and CDR2 ANQGSEA. CDR3 region: CSVRDGMNTEAFF.